Reported below is one T cell receptor beta chain. The V segment lost 6 bases and the J segment 1 base; nucleotides outside the gene matches: 8. This CDR3 is 15 amino acids long. Germline CDR1 reads MNHEY; CDR2 reads SVGAGI. Clones were read by immunoSEQ multiplex PCR, and TCRdb kept only the in-frame ones, dropping some. The sample has 90,000 to 100,000 clones, less than 95% seen once. This entry is derived from a study of technical replicates of blood from several donors. This TCR was recovered from a human donor in good health. V gene TRBV6-5 combines with J gene TRBJ2-7, with TRBD1 matching 8 bases. Sequencing was done on a sample of T cells isolated from PBMCs. The CDR3 loop is CASSLTGGESYEQYF. The CDR3 DNA is TGTGCCAGCAGCCTAACAGGGGGAGAGTCCTACGAGCAGTACTTC.